The present T cell receptor (beta chain) was sequenced within a study of control samples from healthy donors and cancer patients. V lost 3 bases and J 5 bases, leaving 13 bases between the germline ends. This CDR3 region has 14 residues. Germline V gene data show CDR1 as SEHNR and CDR2 as FQNEAQ (reference sequence). Some clones are missing from TCRdb's copy, which holds only in-frame ones; the method was immunoSEQ multiplex PCR. The data contain about 95,000 clones, around 85% of them singletons. V usage is TRBV7-9 and J usage is TRBJ1-2; D unclear. The material sequenced was blood. This clonotype was sampled from a young man in good health. In DNA form, the CDR3 reads TGTGCCAGCAGCTTCTCCGGGAGAGATTATGGCTACACCTTC. This sequence encodes CASSFSGRDYGYTF.